The 3 T cell receptor beta chains reported below all come from one sample, sequenced in a study of tumor-infiltrating lymphocytes in primary liver carcinoma. Co-extraction of both nucleic acids (RNA and DNA) used about 20-33 mg of unsorted bulk tissue. TCR beta cDNA was reverse-transcribed from about 500 ng of total RNA. The reaction used a constant-region primer and ProtoScript II reverse transcriptase. Slightly modified ARM-PCR, run as three nested multiplex PCR rounds, produced the TCR beta libraries. Use of TRBV1-TRBV30 forward primers with a C-beta reverse primer characterized the first two PCR rounds, which lasted nine to eleven cycles each. TCRdb reanalysed the multiplex PCR reads using MiXCR and keeps one entry per CDR3 protein. The sample records 70,000 to 75,000 distinct CDR3 sequences, nearly 70% being singletons. Input material: liver tumor tissue from sampling region 4. Subset described: tumor region T4, right-lateral pole. These TCRs come from a man between 35 and 55 years old with primary liver carcinoma and hepatitis B virus infection.

For this clonotype: A read error may produce the germline difference seen at one junction end. The chain couples TRBV28 to TRBJ1-1, with a tentative D call TRBD1 (5 bases). Germline CDR1 MDHEN, CDR2 SYDVKM. This CDR3 spans 12 amino acids. This CDR3 reads CTSSRTGTEASF. CDR3 coding DNA: TGTACCAGCAGCCGTACTGGGACTGAAGCTTCCTTT. The whole variable domain, filled in from reference TRBV28 and TRBJ1-1, reads DVKVTQSSRYLVKRTGEKVFLECVQDMDHENMFWYRQDPGLGLRLIYFSYDVKMKEKGDIPEGYSVSREKKERFSLILESASTNQTSMYLCTSSRTGTEASFGQGTRLTVV.

As concerns this clonotype: Sequence at one end of the junction differs from germline and may be a read error. The chain joins TRBV4-1 to TRBJ2-3, with TRBD2 matching 13 bases. The germline gives CDR1 MGHRA, CDR2 YSYEKL. The CDR3 is made up of 17 amino acids. CDR3 amino acids: CASSQSGLAGNSDTQYF. The CDR3 coding sequence is TGCGCTAGCAGCCAATCGGGACTAGCGGGGAACTCAGATACGCAGTATTTT.

The rearrangement uses TRBV11-2 and TRBJ2-3; D may be TRBD2 (6 bases). CDR3 length equals 14 residues. Germline CDR1 is SGHAT and CDR2 is FQNNGV. Trimming took off 11 bases at V and 4 bases at J, with 19 bases between the two ends. CDR3 region: CAGGARELADTQYF. Written as DNA, the CDR3 is TGTGCCGGAGGGGCACGAGAGCTGGCAGATACGCAGTATTTT.